The clone carrying this T cell receptor beta chain came up a few times. The investigators reverse transcribed all of the isolated RNA, so they sequenced expressed TCRB transcripts. The repertoire was sequenced with immunoSEQ multiplex PCR; TCRdb's copy has only in-frame clones and lacks some. The sample consists of 200,000 to 250,000 clones, 27% of them appearing once. This CDR3 is 13 amino acids long. Germline V gene data show CDR1 as SNHLY and CDR2 as FYNNEI. V lost 7 bases and J 7 bases, leaving 15 bases between the germline ends. The record originates from a study of beta chain features in type 1 diabetes.

The sequenced sample consisted of central memory CD4+ T cells from blood. The TCR sequence derives from a man aged 30 to 39 in good health. V usage is TRBV2 and J usage is TRBJ2-3; the D gene is possibly TRBD2 (6 bases). The CDR3 nucleotides are TGTGCCAGCAATAGCGGCAGGGAGAATACGCAGTATTTT. This encodes CASNSGRENTQYF. Full variable domain (rest looked up from reference TRBV2 and TRBJ2-3): EPEVTQTPSHQVTQMGQEVILRCVPISNHLYFYWYRQILGQKVEFLVSFYNNEISEKSEIFDDQFSVERPDGSNFTLKIRSTKLEDSAMYFCASNSGRENTQYFGPGTRLTVL.